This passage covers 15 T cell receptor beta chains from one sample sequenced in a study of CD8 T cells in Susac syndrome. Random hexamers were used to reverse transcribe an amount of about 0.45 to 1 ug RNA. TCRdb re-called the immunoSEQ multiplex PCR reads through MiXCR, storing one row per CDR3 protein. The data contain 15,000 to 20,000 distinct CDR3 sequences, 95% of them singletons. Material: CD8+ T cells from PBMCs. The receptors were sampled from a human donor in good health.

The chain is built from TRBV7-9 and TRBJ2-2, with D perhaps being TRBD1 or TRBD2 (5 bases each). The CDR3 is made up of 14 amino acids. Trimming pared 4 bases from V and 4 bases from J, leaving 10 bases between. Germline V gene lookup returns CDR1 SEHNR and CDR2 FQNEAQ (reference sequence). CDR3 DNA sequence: TGTGCCAGCAGCTCCGGGGCCAGCACCGGGGAGCTGTTTTTT. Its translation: CASSSGASTGELFF.

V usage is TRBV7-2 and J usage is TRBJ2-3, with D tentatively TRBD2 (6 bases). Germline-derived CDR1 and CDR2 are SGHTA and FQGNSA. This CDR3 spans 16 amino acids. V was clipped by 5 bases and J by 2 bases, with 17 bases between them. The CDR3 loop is CASSPDLGLITDTQYF. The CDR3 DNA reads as TGTGCCAGCAGCCCGGACTTGGGACTTATCACAGATACGCAGTATTTT. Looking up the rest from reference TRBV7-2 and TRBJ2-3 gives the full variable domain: GAGVSQSPSNKVTEKGKDVELRCDPISGHTALYWYRQSLGQGLEFLIYFQGNSAPDKSGLPSDRFSAERTGGSVSTLTIQRTQQEDSAVYLCASSPDLGLITDTQYFGPGTRLTVL.

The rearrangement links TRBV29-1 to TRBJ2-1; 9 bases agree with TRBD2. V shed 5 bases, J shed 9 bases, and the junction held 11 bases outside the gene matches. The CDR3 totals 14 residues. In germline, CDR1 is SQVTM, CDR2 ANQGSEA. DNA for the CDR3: TGCAGCGTTTCGGGGCTAGCGGGACTAATTGAGCAGTTCTTC. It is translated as CSVSGLAGLIEQFF.

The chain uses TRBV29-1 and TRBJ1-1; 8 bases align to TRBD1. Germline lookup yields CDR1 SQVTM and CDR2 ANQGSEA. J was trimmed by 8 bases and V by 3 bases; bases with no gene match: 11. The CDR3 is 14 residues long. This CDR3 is CSVDPGTGFLEAFF. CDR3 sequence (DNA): TGCAGCGTTGATCCCGGGACAGGATTTCTCGAAGCTTTCTTT.

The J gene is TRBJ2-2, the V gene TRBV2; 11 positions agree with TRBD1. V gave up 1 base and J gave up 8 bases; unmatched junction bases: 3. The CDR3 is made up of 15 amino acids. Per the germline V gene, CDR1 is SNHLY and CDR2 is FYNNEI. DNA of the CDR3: TGTGCCAGCAGTGAAGGGGACAGGGGGACGGGGGAGCTGTTTTTT. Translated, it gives CASSEGDRGTGELFF.

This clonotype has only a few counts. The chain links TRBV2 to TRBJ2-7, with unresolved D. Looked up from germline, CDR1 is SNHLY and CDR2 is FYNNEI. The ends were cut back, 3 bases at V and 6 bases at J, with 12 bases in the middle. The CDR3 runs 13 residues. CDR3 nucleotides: TGTGCCAGCAGTGACCTGACACTTCGCGAGCAGTACGTC. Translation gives CASSDLTLREQYV.

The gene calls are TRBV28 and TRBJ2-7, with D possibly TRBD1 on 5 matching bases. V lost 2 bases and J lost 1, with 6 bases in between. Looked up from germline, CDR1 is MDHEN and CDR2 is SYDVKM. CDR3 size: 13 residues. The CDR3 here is CASSLTGSYEQYF. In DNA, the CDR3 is TGTGCCAGCAGTTTAACAGGTTCCTACGAGCAGTACTTC.

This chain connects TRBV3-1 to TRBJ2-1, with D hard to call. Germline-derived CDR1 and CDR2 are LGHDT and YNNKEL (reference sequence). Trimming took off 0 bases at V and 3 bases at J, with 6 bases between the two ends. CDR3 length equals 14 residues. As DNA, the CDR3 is TGTGCCAGCAGCCAAGAGCGGAACTACAATGAGCAGTTCTTC. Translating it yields CASSQERNYNEQFF.

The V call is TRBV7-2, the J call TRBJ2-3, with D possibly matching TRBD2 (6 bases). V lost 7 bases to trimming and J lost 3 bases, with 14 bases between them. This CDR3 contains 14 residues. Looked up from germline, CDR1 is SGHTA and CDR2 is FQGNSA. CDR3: CASTSHGGTDTQYF. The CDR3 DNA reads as TGTGCCAGCACCTCCCACGGGGGTACAGATACGCAGTATTTT.

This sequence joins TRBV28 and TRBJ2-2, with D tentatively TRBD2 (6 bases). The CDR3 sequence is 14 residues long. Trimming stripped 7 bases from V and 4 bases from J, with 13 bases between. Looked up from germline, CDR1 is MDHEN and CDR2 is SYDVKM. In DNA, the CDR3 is TGTGCCAGCACCCCGGGAGATATCACCGGGGAGCTGTTTTTT. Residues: CASTPGDITGELFF. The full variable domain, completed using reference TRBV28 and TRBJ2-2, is DVKVTQSSRYLVKRTGEKVFLECVQDMDHENMFWYRQDPGLGLRLIYFSYDVKMKEKGDIPEGYSVSREKKERFSLILESASTNQTSMYLCASTPGDITGELFFGEGSRLTVL.

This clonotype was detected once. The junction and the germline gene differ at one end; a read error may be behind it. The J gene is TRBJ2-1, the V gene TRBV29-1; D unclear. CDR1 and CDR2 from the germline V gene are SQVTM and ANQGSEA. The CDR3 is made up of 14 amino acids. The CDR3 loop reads CSLELAYSYNEQFF. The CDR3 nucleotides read TGCAGCCTTGAATTGGCGTACTCCTACAATGAGCAGTTCTTC.

The CDR3 DNA is TGTGCCAGCAGCTGGGCAGGGTCAAACACCGGGGAGCTGTTTTTT. Its protein product is CASSWAGSNTGELFF. The V call is TRBV7-2, the J call TRBJ2-2, with D possibly matching TRBD1 (5 bases). The CDR3 sequence is 15 residues long. CDR1 SGHTA and CDR2 FQGNSA come from the germline V gene. Trimming took off 4 bases at V and 2 bases at J, with 11 bases between the two ends.

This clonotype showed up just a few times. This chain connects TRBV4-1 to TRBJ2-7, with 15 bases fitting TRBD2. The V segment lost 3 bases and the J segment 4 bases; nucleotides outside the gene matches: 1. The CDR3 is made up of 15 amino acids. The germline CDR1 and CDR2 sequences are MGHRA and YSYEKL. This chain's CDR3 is CASSQGLAGGYEQYV. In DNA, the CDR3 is TGCGCCAGCAGCCAGGGACTAGCGGGAGGTTACGAGCAGTACGTC.

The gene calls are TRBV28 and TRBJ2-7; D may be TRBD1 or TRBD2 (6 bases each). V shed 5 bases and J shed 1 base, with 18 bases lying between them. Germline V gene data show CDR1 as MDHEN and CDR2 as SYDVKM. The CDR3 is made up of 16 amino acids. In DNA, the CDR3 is TGTGCCAGCAGTCCATACTTCGGGGGACAATCCTACGAGCAGTACTTC. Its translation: CASSPYFGGQSYEQYF.

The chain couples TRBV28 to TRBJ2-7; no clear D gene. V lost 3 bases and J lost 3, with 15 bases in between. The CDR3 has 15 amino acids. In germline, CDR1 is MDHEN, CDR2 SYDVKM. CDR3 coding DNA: TGTGCCAGCAGTTTTGGCGATTCAGATTTCTACGAGCAGTACTTC. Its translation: CASSFGDSDFYEQYF.